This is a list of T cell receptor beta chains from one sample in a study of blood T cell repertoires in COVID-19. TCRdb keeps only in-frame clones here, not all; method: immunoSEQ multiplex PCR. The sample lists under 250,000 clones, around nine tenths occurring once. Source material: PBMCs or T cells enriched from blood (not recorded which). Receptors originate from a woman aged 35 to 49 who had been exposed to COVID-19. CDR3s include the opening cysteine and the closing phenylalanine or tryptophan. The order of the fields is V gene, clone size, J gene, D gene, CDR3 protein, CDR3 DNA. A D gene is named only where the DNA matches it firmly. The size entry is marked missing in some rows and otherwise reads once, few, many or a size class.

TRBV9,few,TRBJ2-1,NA,CASSVDGTNNEQFF,TGTGCCAGCAGCGTAGATGGCACTAACAATGAGCAGTTCTTC
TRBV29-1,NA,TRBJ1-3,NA,CSVELVEALSGNTIYF,TGCAGCGTTGAGCTGGTGGAGGCTCTCTCTGGAAACACCATATATTTT
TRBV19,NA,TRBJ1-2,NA,CASSTSQGSYGYTF,TGTGCCAGTAGTACCTCTCAGGGTAGCTATGGCTACACCTTC
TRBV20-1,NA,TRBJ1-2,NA,CSASPVYGYTF,TGCAGTGCTAGTCCCGTCTATGGCTACACCTTC
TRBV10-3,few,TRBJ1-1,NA,CAISAAPLGGMNTEAFF,TGTGCCATCAGTGCGGCCCCCCTTGGAGGCATGAACACTGAAGCTTTCTTT
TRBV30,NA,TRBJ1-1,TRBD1,CAWNRGNTEAFF,TGTGCCTGGAACAGGGGTAACACTGAAGCTTTCTTT
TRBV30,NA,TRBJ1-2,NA,CAWSGNGRGYTF,TGTGCCTGGAGTGGGAACGGGAGGGGCTACACCTTT
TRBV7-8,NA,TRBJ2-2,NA,CASSLTVLGELFF,TGTGCCAGCAGCTTAACAGTCCTGGGGGAGCTGTTTTTT
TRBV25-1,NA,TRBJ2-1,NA,CASSKTEPSYNEQFF,TGTGCCAGCAGCAAAACAGAGCCCTCCTACAATGAGCAGTTCTTC
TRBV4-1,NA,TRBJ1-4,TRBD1,CASRTGYRGRNEKLFF,TGCGCCAGCAGAACCGGTTACAGGGGGAGGAATGAAAAACTGTTTTTT
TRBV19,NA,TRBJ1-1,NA,CASSIGGDWRAVNTEAFF,TGTGCCAGTAGTATAGGGGGGGATTGGCGGGCGGTGAACACTGAAGCTTTCTTT
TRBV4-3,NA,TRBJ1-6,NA,CASSQARGFRASSYNSPLHF,TGCGCCAGCAGCCAAGCCCGGGGGTTTAGGGCCAGCTCCTATAATTCACCCCTCCACTTT
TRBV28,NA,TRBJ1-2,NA,CASSRRGTVVYGYTF,TGTGCCAGCAGCAGACGGGGGACGGTAGTCTATGGCTACACCTTC
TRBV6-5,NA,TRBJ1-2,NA,CASSYGQNYGYTF,TGTGCCAGCAGTTACGGGCAGAACTATGGCTACACCTTC
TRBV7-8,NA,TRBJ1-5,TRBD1,CASSLRDRVPQPQHF,TGTGCCAGCAGCTTACGGGACAGGGTCCCCCAGCCCCAGCATTTT
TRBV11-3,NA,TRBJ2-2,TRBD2,CASSSTSGSFGGELFF,TGTGCCAGCAGCTCGACTAGCGGGAGTTTCGGCGGGGAGCTGTTTTTT
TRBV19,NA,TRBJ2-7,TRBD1,CASSRGQSSYEQYF,TGTGCCAGTAGTAGGGGACAGAGCTCCTACGAGCAGTACTTC
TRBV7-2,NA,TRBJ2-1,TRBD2,CASSPGTSGIGEQFF,TGTGCCAGCAGCCCAGGGACTAGCGGGATAGGGGAGCAGTTCTTC
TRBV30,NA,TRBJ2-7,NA,CAWSVSVHEQYF,TGTGCCTGGAGTGTTTCGGTCCACGAGCAGTACTTC
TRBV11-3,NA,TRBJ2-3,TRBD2,CASSTGTSGSIPPDTQYF,TGTGCCAGCAGCACCGGGACTAGCGGGAGTATTCCCCCAGATACGCAGTATTTT
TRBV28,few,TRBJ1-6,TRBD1,CASRVTGTGSSPLHF,TGTGCCAGCAGAGTAACCGGGACAGGGTCCTCACCCCTCCACTTT
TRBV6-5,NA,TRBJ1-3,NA,CASTRAPGNTIYF,TGTGCCAGCACCAGGGCACCCGGAAACACCATATATTTT
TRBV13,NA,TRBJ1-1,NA,CASSSLQVDTEAFF,TGTGCCAGCAGCTCTCTACAGGTGGACACTGAAGCTTTCTTT
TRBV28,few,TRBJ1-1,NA,CASTPAGGTEAFF,TGTGCCAGCACCCCTGCCGGGGGAACTGAAGCTTTCTTT
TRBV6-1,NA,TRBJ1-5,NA,CASSVSRALPDNQPQHF,TGTGCCAGCAGTGTCAGCAGGGCCCTTCCGGATAATCAGCCCCAGCATTTT
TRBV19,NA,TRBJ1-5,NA,CASSRGMEAAGNQPQHF,TGTGCCAGTAGTCGCGGGATGGAGGCTGCGGGCAATCAGCCCCAGCATTTT
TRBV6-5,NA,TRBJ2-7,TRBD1,CASSYGTGLYEQYF,TGTGCCAGCAGTTATGGGACAGGGCTATACGAGCAGTACTTC
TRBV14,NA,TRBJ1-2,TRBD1,CASSQVQGANYGYTF,TGTGCCAGCAGCCAAGTTCAGGGGGCTAACTATGGCTACACCTTC
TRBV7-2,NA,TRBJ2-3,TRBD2,CASRDGSGGYTDTQYF,TGTGCCAGCAGGGATGGATCGGGGGGGTACACAGATACGCAGTATTTT
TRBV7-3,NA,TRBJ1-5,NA,CASSTSPHRHNQPQHF,TGTGCCAGCAGTACTAGCCCACACAGACACAATCAGCCCCAGCATTTT
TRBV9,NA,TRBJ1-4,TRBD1,CASSVTGIEEKLFF,TGTGCCAGCAGCGTGACAGGGATTGAAGAAAAACTGTTTTTT
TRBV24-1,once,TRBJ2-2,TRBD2,CATSDVSGSGRPNTGELFF,TGTGCCACCAGTGATGTGAGCGGGAGCGGGAGACCTAACACCGGGGAGCTGTTTTTT
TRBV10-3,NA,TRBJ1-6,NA,CAISGQSNSPLHF,TGTGCCATCAGTGGACAGTCAAATTCACCCCTCCACTTT
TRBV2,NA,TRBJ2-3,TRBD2,CASRVDFVLAGADTQYF,TGTGCCAGCAGGGTCGATTTCGTCCTAGCGGGAGCAGATACGCAGTATTTT
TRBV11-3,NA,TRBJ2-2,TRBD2,CASRLATNTGELFF,TGTGCCAGCAGACTAGCGACGAACACCGGGGAGCTGTTTTTT
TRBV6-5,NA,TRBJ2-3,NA,CASSYYRTNTDTQYF,TGTGCCAGCAGTTACTATAGGACTAACACAGATACGCAGTATTTT
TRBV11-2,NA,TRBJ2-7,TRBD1,CASSLEGTGSYEQYF,TGTGCCAGCAGCTTAGAGGGGACAGGGTCTTACGAGCAGTACTTC
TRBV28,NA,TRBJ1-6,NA,CASSLKRSPLHF,TGTGCCAGCAGTTTAAAGAGATCACCCCTCCACTTT
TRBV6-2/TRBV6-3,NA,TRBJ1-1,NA,CASSQRNSPEAFF,TGTGCCAGCAGCCAGCGTAATTCCCCTGAAGCTTTCTTT
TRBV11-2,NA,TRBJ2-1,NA,CASSPPGTYNNEQFF,TGTGCCAGCAGCCCACCAGGGACATACAACAATGAGCAGTTCTTC
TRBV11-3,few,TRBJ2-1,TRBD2,CASSLTSGGDIEQFF,TGTGCCAGCAGCTTAACTAGCGGGGGGGATATTGAGCAGTTCTTC
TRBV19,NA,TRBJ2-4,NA,CASSIVMEGARIQYF,TGTGCCAGTAGTATAGTAATGGAGGGGGCCCGCATTCAGTACTTC
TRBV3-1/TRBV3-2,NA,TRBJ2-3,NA,CASTLLGGKGSTDTQYF,TGTGCCAGCACCCTATTGGGGGGAAAGGGGAGCACAGATACGCAGTATTTT
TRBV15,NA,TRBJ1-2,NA,CATSREHRENGYTF,TGTGCCACCAGCAGAGAACACAGGGAGAATGGCTACACCTTC
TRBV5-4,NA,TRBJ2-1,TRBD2,CASSLRLAGSRGEQFF,TGTGCCAGCAGCTTGCGACTAGCGGGATCTAGGGGTGAGCAGTTCTTC
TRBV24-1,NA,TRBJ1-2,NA,CATSEPKENYGYTF,TGTGCCACCAGTGAACCCAAAGAGAACTATGGCTACACCTTC
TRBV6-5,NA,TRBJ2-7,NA,CASSRGQSYEQYF,TGTGCCAGCAGTCGAGGACAGTCCTACGAGCAGTACTTC
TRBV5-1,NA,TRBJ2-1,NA,CASSLDDTYNEQFF,TGCGCCAGCAGCTTGGATGACACCTACAATGAGCAGTTCTTC
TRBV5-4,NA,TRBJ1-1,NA,CAILLQGSEAFF,TGTGCCATCCTATTACAGGGCTCTGAAGCTTTCTTT